This TCR beta chain comes out of a study of graft-versus-host responses after intestinal transplantation. Study-wide results and limits: Some GvH clones appeared in ileal mucosa or blood before recipient bone marrow.

A word on this clone: Its antigen is still unknown.

Using immunoSEQ multiplex PCR, the repertoire was profiled, and TCRdb retains in-frame clones only, with some absent. Here the sample spans tens of thousands of clones, approximately 90% being singletons. From germline, CDR1 is SQVTM and CDR2 ANQGSEA. There are 16 residues in the CDR3. V lost 3 bases to trimming and J lost 3 bases; unmatched junction nucleotides: 4. The specimen comprised unstimulated CD8+ T cells sorted from spleen or lymph node cells, sampled before transplant. The V gene is TRBV29-1, the J gene TRBJ2-1; 14 bases are shared with TRBD2. The clonotype originates from a human donor who was the organ donor for an intestinal transplant. CDR3 protein: CSVDGTSGGNYNEQFF. CDR3 DNA: TGCAGCGTTGATGGGACTAGCGGGGGTAACTACAATGAGCAGTTCTTC.